These 18 T cell receptor beta chains were all obtained from the same sample, sequenced in a study of cytomegalovirus exposure and HLA in healthy donors. The PCR made use of 60 Vbeta and 13 Jbeta primers. Measured with immunoSEQ multiplex PCR; TCRdb has only the in-frame clones, and not every one. The sample has some 150,000 clones, under 80% seen once. Sequencing was performed on PBMCs. The receptors derive from a man aged 40-49 years in good health and CMV-seronegative.

The rearrangement links TRBV7-3 to TRBJ2-1; 9 nucleotides align to TRBD2. The V gene's germline CDR1 is SGHTA and CDR2 FQGTGA. V lost 5 bases to trimming and J lost 8 bases; unmatched junction nucleotides: 13. The CDR3 contains 16 residues. The CDR3 reads CASSTGTSKVVDEQFF. The CDR3 DNA sequence: TGTGCCAGCAGCACAGGGACTAGCAAGGTAGTCGATGAGCAGTTCTTC. Together with reference TRBV7-3 and TRBJ2-1, the CDR3 gives the full variable domain: GAGVSQTPSNKVTEKGKYVELRCDPISGHTALYWYRQSLGQGPEFLIYFQGTGAADDSGLPNDRFFAVRPEGSVSTLKIQRTERGDSAVYLCASSTGTSKVVDEQFFGPGTRLTVL.

This chain uses TRBV19 with TRBJ2-5, with 12 bases identical to TRBD2. The CDR3 spans 14 residues. V lost 6 bases, J lost 2 bases, and 1 base stayed unmatched. In germline, CDR1 is LNHDA, CDR2 SQIVND (reference sequence). The CDR3 DNA sequence: TGTGCCAGTAGCCTAGCGGGGGGGCAAGAGACCCAGTACTTC. This codes for CASSLAGGQETQYF.

Comments on this clone: One end of the junction is discordant with germline, which a read error may explain. The genes are TRBV30 and TRBJ2-7; 7 nucleotides match TRBD1. The CDR3 contains 13 residues. Per germline, CDR1 GTSNPN and CDR2 SVGIG (reference sequence). CDR3 bases: TGTGCCTGGAGCCCCCTCCTCGACAGGGCCCCAGCCTTC. Translated: CAWSPLLDRAPAF.

The gene calls are TRBV2 and TRBJ2-1; D might be TRBD2 (6 bases). Trimming took 4 bases from V and 2 from J, leaving 12 bases between them. CDR3 length: 15 amino acids. The germline CDR1 and CDR2 sequences are SNHLY and FYNNEI. The CDR3 sequence: CASSGLAGPYNEQFF. In DNA, the CDR3 is TGTGCCAGCAGTGGTCTGGCGGGGCCCTACAATGAGCAGTTCTTC.

J is TRBJ1-5 and V is TRBV19; TRBD1 agrees at 7 bases. In germline, CDR1 is LNHDA, CDR2 SQIVND (reference sequence). With V trimmed by 4 bases and J by 4 bases, 7 bases remained unmatched. CDR3 length equals 15 residues. The CDR3 region has the DNA TGTGCCAGTAGTACGAAGGGACAGCTGAATCAGCCCCAGCATTTT. The encoded protein is CASSTKGQLNQPQHF.

As DNA, the CDR3 is TGTGCCAGTACCCGAACGACACTGAACACTGAAGCTTTCTTT. Protein product: CASTRTTLNTEAFF. V and J are TRBV19 and TRBJ1-1; no clear D gene. Per germline, CDR1 LNHDA and CDR2 SQIVND (reference sequence). The CDR3 covers 14 residues. The germline V and J ends were trimmed by 7 bases and 0 bases, with 12 bases remaining between them.

The CDR3 here is CASSPPSYEQYF. In DNA, the CDR3 is TGTGCCAGCAGCCCCCCGTCCTACGAGCAGTACTTC. The chain combines TRBV7-2 with TRBJ2-5; D gene uncertain. Gene TRBJ2-7 matches the end of the DNA better, so the J call may be wrong. Germline V gene lookup returns CDR1 SGHTA and CDR2 FQGNSA. The CDR3 consists of 12 residues.

The chain uses TRBV18 and TRBJ2-5, with 12 positions matching TRBD2. Losses at the gene ends were 5 bases for V and 5 bases for J; bases not matched to a gene: 6. Germline V lookup: CDR1 KGHSH, CDR2 LQKENI. There are 15 residues in the CDR3. The CDR3 sequence is CASSKTSGGLETQYF. In DNA, the CDR3 is TGTGCCAGCTCAAAGACTAGCGGGGGATTGGAGACCCAGTACTTC. The complete variable domain, with remaining parts taken from reference TRBV18 and TRBJ2-5, reads NAGVMQNPRHLVRRRGQEARLRCSPMKGHSHVYWYRQLPEEGLKFMVYLQKENIIDESGMPKERFSAEFPKEGPSILRIQQVVRGDSAAYFCASSKTSGGLETQYFGPGTRLLVL.

The chain employs TRBV13 and TRBJ2-7; no firm D call. The germline gives CDR1 PRHDT, CDR2 FYEKMQ (reference sequence). This CDR3 has 14 residues. With 4 bases removed from V and 1 base from J, the gap between germline ends came to 11 bases. CDR3 in amino acids: CASSSRLVSYEQYF. The CDR3 coding sequence is TGTGCCAGCAGCTCTAGACTGGTTTCCTACGAGCAGTACTTC.

The table lists this clone with a count of one. This chain uses TRBV30 with TRBJ1-2; weak D call: TRBD1 (6 bases). V lost 0 bases, J lost 2 bases, and 13 bases lay in between. This CDR3 spans 15 amino acids. CDR1 GTSNPN and CDR2 SVGIG come from the germline V gene (reference sequence). The CDR3 here is CAWSVRGGKNYGYTF. CDR3 nucleotides: TGTGCCTGGAGTGTAAGGGGGGGAAAGAACTATGGCTACACCTTC.

This chain uses TRBV7-2 with TRBJ2-2; maybe TRBD2 (6 bases). Germline V gene data show CDR1 as SGHTA and CDR2 as FQGNSA. V was trimmed by 8 bases and J by 0 bases, leaving 10 bases between them. CDR3 length: 14 amino acids. CDR3 amino acids: CASGRRANTGELFF. CDR3 coding DNA: TGTGCCAGCGGGCGGAGGGCGAACACCGGGGAGCTGTTTTTT.

V is TRBV4-1 and J is TRBJ2-2; 10 positions match TRBD1. This CDR3 contains 16 residues. Losses at the gene ends were 4 bases for V and 4 bases for J; bases not matched to a gene: 6. The germline V gene has CDR1 MGHRA and CDR2 YSYEKL. The CDR3 DNA reads as TGCGCCAGCAGCCCAGACAGGGGGCTGATCACCGGGGAGCTGTTTTTT. This translates into CASSPDRGLITGELFF.

The V gene is TRBV11-2, the J gene TRBJ2-7; D is perhaps TRBD2 (5 bases). The ends were cut back, 3 bases at V and 2 bases at J, with 14 bases in the middle. CDR1 and CDR2 from the germline V gene are SGHAT and FQNNGV. The CDR3 length is 15 residues. The chain's CDR3 is CASSFDAGITYEQYF. CDR3 DNA: TGTGCCAGCAGCTTTGACGCCGGGATCACCTACGAGCAGTACTTC.

The chain joins TRBV11-2 to TRBJ2-1, with 9 nucleotides matching TRBD2. J gave up 0 bases and V 5 bases, and 14 bases lay outside the gene matches. CDR1 and CDR2 (germline): SGHAT, FQNNGV. The CDR3 has 19 amino acids. In DNA, the CDR3 is TGTGCCAGCAGCGAAGGAGCGGGGGGATTTTCAAGCTCCTACAATGAGCAGTTCTTC. This encodes CASSEGAGGFSSSYNEQFF.

The chain links TRBV18 to TRBJ2-7; 7 bases are a match to TRBD2. This CDR3 is built from 13 residues. The germline CDR1 and CDR2 sequences are KGHSH and LQKENI. J lost 6 bases, V lost 5 bases, and 7 bases had no gene match. The CDR3 nucleotides are TGTGCCAGCTCATCCCAGCAGCGGGGCGAGCAGTACTTC. Protein: CASSSQQRGEQYF.

In its sample, this clone was seen a few times. The chain recombines TRBV2 with TRBJ1-2; D perhaps matches TRBD1 (5 bases). V lost 4 bases and J lost 14, with 14 bases in between. The CDR3 loop spans 11 amino acids. CDR1 and CDR2 from the germline V gene are SNHLY and FYNNEI. The CDR3 coding sequence is TGTGCCAGCAGTGGGACGCAAAGGGGTACCTTC. This encodes CASSGTQRGTF.

The genes are TRBV11-2 and TRBJ2-5; TRBD2 agrees at 10 bases. The CDR3 extends over 16 amino acids. CDR1 and CDR2 from the germline V gene are SGHAT and FQNNGV. V shed 6 bases and J 5 bases; nucleotides not matched to a gene: 12. The CDR3 sequence is CASSAPSGGPLETQYF. CDR3 in DNA: TGTGCCAGCAGTGCTCCTAGCGGGGGTCCACTGGAGACCCAGTACTTC.

The chain carries TRBV7-2 and TRBJ2-2; 7 bases match TRBD1. The trim removed 4 bases at V and 2 bases at J, leaving 4 bases unmatched. Germline V gene data show CDR1 as SGHTA and CDR2 as FQGNSA. This CDR3 contains 15 residues. CDR3 sequence (DNA): TGTGCCAGCAGCTCGGGACAGTTAAACACCGGGGAGCTGTTTTTT. Residues: CASSSGQLNTGELFF.